The 21 T cell receptor beta chains presented below share a single source sample, sequenced in a study of T cells in Graves' hyperthyroidism and ophthalmopathy (dated by TCRdb to between 2019 and 2020). Libraries were made using multiplex PCR. The sequencer was an Illumina HiSeq 2000. The TCR beta CDR3 regions were amplified from RNA transcripts. The TCR CDR3 was subjected to a first round of RT-PCR using the HTBI primer set and the Qiagen OneStep RT-PCR kit. TCRdb ran its own pipeline on the public reads, namely fastp trimming at Q25 and MiXCR clone calling, and kept in-frame beta chains. Merged by CDR3 protein, the rows form single entries marked with the most common genes and DNA. A total of about 300,000 distinct CDR3 sequences appear in this sample, less than 20% of them only once. The ten largest make up under 40% of the sample. The sequenced sample consisted of blood. All receptors come from a man between 50 and 59 years old with Graves' ophthalmopathy.

This clonotype was observed a few times. The CDR3 DNA sequence: TGCAGTGCTTGGGGGGCTAGCGGGAGGGTCGACAATGAGCAGTTCTTC. Translation gives CSAWGASGRVDNEQFF. V usage is TRBV20-1 and J usage is TRBJ2-1, with TRBD2 matching over 12 bases. This CDR3 contains 16 residues. V lost 5 bases, J lost 5 bases, and 10 bases stayed unmatched. The germline V gene encodes CDR1 DFQATT and CDR2 SNEGSKA (reference sequence).

CDR3 nucleotides: TGTGCCAGCATGAACAATTCACCCCTCCACTTT. Translated, it gives CASMNNSPLHF. V usage is TRBV28 and J usage is TRBJ1-6; D not resolved. Germline V gene sequence: CDR1 MDHEN, CDR2 SYDVKM. Trimming removed 7 bases at V and 7 bases at J, with 5 bases between. The length of the CDR3 is 11 residues.

The J gene is TRBJ2-1, the V gene TRBV28; 9 bases map to TRBD2. Germline loops: CDR1 MDHEN, CDR2 SYDVKM. The CDR3 has 18 residues. V lost 4 bases and J lost 9; bases outside the gene matches: 19. In DNA form, the CDR3 reads TGTGCCAGCAGTTCGCCACCCCTGGGCGGGAGGGGGTTGGGTGAGCAGTTCTTC. This translates into CASSSPPLGGRGLGEQFF.

This clonotype was counted at least ten times. The chain recombines TRBV5-1 with TRBJ2-3, with 12 bases fitting TRBD1. The V gene end was trimmed by 4 bases and the J gene end by 5 bases; junction bases not matched to a gene: 5. The CDR3 sequence is 15 residues long. The germline gives CDR1 SGHRS, CDR2 YFSETQ. Here the CDR3 DNA reads TGCGCCAGCAGCGTGGGACAGGGGGCACGAGATACGCAGTATTTT. Protein: CASSVGQGARDTQYF. Looking up the rest from reference TRBV5-1 and TRBJ2-3 gives the full variable domain: KAGVTQTPRYLIKTRGQQVTLSCSPISGHRSVSWYQQTPGQGLQFLFEYFSETQRNKGNFPGRFSGRQFSNSRSEMNVSTLELGDSALYLCASSVGQGARDTQYFGPGTRLTVL.

The genes are TRBV7-9 and TRBJ2-5; 11 bases fit TRBD2. Per germline, CDR1 SEHNR and CDR2 FQNEAQ (reference sequence). V shed 1 base, J shed 1 base, and the junction held 2 bases outside the gene matches. CDR3 length equals 16 residues. The CDR3 reads CASSLGLAGGQETQYF. The CDR3 region has the DNA TGTGCCAGCAGCTTAGGTCTAGCGGGAGGCCAAGAGACCCAGTACTTC.

This clonotype has at least ten counts. This chain uses TRBV20-1 with TRBJ2-2, with 10 bases fitting TRBD2. CDR3 size: 17 residues. Germline lookup yields CDR1 DFQATT and CDR2 SNEGSKA (reference sequence). V lost 1 base, J lost 5 bases, and 10 bases stayed unmatched. The CDR3 loop reads CSARAVAGGPGTGELFF. The CDR3 nucleotides read TGCAGTGCTAGAGCGGTAGCGGGAGGCCCGGGGACCGGGGAGCTGTTTTTT.

The chain carries TRBV5-1 and TRBJ1-1, with TRBD1 as a possible D gene (5 bases). V lost 0 bases and J 0 bases, leaving 12 bases between the germline ends. Per germline, CDR1 SGHRS and CDR2 YFSETQ. CDR3 size: 16 residues. CDR3 coding DNA: TGCGCCAGCAGCTTGGGGGGCGCGGGGCTGAACACTGAAGCTTTCTTT. Its translation: CASSLGGAGLNTEAFF.

This clonotype was recorded once. The gene calls are TRBV5-1 and TRBJ1-3; D is perhaps TRBD1 (5 bases). CDR1 is SGHRS, CDR2 YFSETQ, per germline. V gave up 0 bases and J gave up 4 bases, with 14 bases separating them. The CDR3 is made up of 16 amino acids. CDR3: CASSLVGGRYGNTIYF. CDR3 DNA sequence: TGCGCCAGCAGCTTGGTCGGGGGACGATACGGAAACACCATATATTTT.

The gene calls are TRBV4-2 and TRBJ1-1; D call uncertain. This CDR3 has 15 residues. The V end was cut by 0 bases, the J end by 2 bases, with 10 bases between. Per the germline V gene, CDR1 is LGHNA and CDR2 is YNFKEQ. This chain's CDR3 is CASSQDNTVNTEAFF. The CDR3 DNA reads as TGTGCCAGCAGCCAAGACAACACAGTCAACACTGAAGCTTTCTTT.

The table lists this clonotype with many counts. This rearrangement joins TRBV2 to TRBJ1-2, with D unresolved. CDR3 length equals 13 residues. Trimming removed 6 bases from V and 1 base from J, with 9 bases in between. The germline CDR1 and CDR2 sequences are SNHLY and FYNNEI. CDR3 protein: CASSADDNYGYTF. In DNA form, the CDR3 reads TGTGCCAGCAGCGCGGACGATAACTATGGCTACACCTTC.

As to this clonotype: Its ends do not fully match the called genes, so a read error is possible. The chain uses TRBV7-9 and TRBJ1-5; 7 nucleotides line up with TRBD1. This CDR3 is 16 amino acids long. Germline assignment: CDR1 SEHNR and CDR2 FQNEAQ (reference sequence). The CDR3: CASSRRGIDSDQPQHF. The CDR3, as DNA: TGTGCCAGCAGCCGCAGGGGGATCGATAGCGATCAGCCCCAGCATTTT.

This clonotype has only a few counts. This chain joins TRBV30 and TRBJ2-3, with D perhaps TRBD1 (6 bases). Between the trimmed V and J ends, which lost 0 bases and 14 bases, there was a span of 15 bases. Germline CDR1 GTSNPN, CDR2 SVGIG (reference sequence). The CDR3 runs 12 residues. CDR3 in DNA: TGTGCCTGGAGTGTACAGGGCCCTAATTCGTATTTT. Protein sequence: CAWSVQGPNSYF.

This clonotype was observed a few times. The chain is built from TRBV6-1 and TRBJ1-6, with D perhaps matching TRBD1 (5 bases). CDR3 length: 14 amino acids. Trimming took 5 bases from V and 7 from J, leaving 12 bases between them. Germline V gene lookup returns CDR1 MNHNS and CDR2 SASEGT. CDR3 sequence (DNA): TGTGCCAGCAGTACGGGGGGGGTCAATTCACCCCTCCACTTT. Translation: CASSTGGVNSPLHF.

This clonotype was found many times. This chain links TRBV7-9 with TRBJ2-5; no definite D call. The germline V gene encodes CDR1 SEHNR and CDR2 FQNEAQ (reference sequence). The CDR3 runs 16 residues. The V end was cut by 4 bases, the J end by 1 base, with 16 bases between. CDR3 nucleotide sequence: TGTGCCAGCAGCTCCTGGGTTGGAGAGACCCAAGAGACCCAGTACTTC. As protein: CASSSWVGETQETQYF.

This clonotype was observed a handful of times. CDR3 DNA: TGTGCCAGCTCACCGGGACAGGGAGACAATTCACCCCTCCACTTT. Translated, it gives CASSPGQGDNSPLHF. This rearrangement joins TRBV18 to TRBJ1-6; 9 bases are shared with TRBD1. The CDR3 is made up of 15 amino acids. Looked up from germline, CDR1 is KGHSH and CDR2 is LQKENI. V was pared by 3 bases and J by 7 bases, with 4 bases of the junction left unmatched.

This clonotype came up a few times. The chain employs TRBV3-1 and TRBJ2-4; D call uncertain. Germline-derived CDR1 and CDR2 are LGHDT and YNNKEL (reference sequence). The ends were cut back, 0 bases at V and 9 bases at J, with 9 bases in the middle. The CDR3 has 13 amino acids. The CDR3 region is CASSQDPSSIQYF. Here the CDR3 DNA reads TGTGCCAGCAGCCAAGATCCTAGTTCCATTCAGTACTTC.

V usage is TRBV19 and J usage is TRBJ1-5; 11 bases agree with TRBD1. V lost 3 bases and J lost 6; bases outside the gene matches: 16. The CDR3 loop spans 19 amino acids. Per germline, CDR1 LNHDA and CDR2 SQIVND (reference sequence). The CDR3 here is CASSIGATGTGGSFQPQHF. DNA for the CDR3: TGTGCCAGTAGTATTGGGGCTACGGGGACAGGGGGGTCGTTTCAGCCCCAGCATTTT.

The V call is TRBV19, the J call TRBJ1-5, with D possibly matching TRBD1 (6 bases). Looked up from germline, CDR1 is LNHDA and CDR2 is SQIVND (reference sequence). The length of the CDR3 is 15 residues. V gave up 9 bases and J gave up 0 bases, with 15 bases separating them. The CDR3 sequence: CASMNRDPSNQPQHF. DNA of the CDR3: TGTGCCAGCATGAACAGGGACCCTAGCAATCAGCCCCAGCATTTT.

This chain joins TRBV25-1 and TRBJ2-7; 7 positions match TRBD1. CDR1 MGHDK and CDR2 SYGVNS come from the germline V gene. Trimming took 5 bases from V and 2 from J; bases not matched to a gene: 6. The CDR3 sequence is 14 residues long. The CDR3 spells CASSTSGTAYEQYF. The CDR3, as DNA: TGTGCCAGCAGTACCTCCGGGACAGCCTACGAGCAGTACTTC.

This clonotype occurred a few times. V is TRBV9 and J is TRBJ2-3; TRBD1 might be the D (5 bases). Per the germline V gene, CDR1 is SGDLS and CDR2 is YYNGEE. Between the trimmed V and J ends, which lost 0 bases and 4 bases, there was a span of 12 bases. The CDR3 is 15 residues long. The CDR3 region has the DNA TGTGCCAGCAGCGTAGTGATGTCAGGGTCAGATACGCAGTATTTT. This translates into CASSVVMSGSDTQYF. Variable domain in full (rest from reference TRBV9 and TRBJ2-3): DSGVTQTPKHLITATGQRVTLRCSPRSGDLSVYWYQQSLDQGLQFLIQYYNGEERAKGNILERFSAQQFPDLHSELNLSSLELGDSALYFCASSVVMSGSDTQYFGPGTRLTVL.

This clonotype was detected ten times or more. J is TRBJ1-5 and V is TRBV3-1; TRBD1 aligns across 11 bases. CDR1 and CDR2 (germline): LGHDT, YNNKEL (reference sequence). J was trimmed by 0 bases and V by 2 bases; bases with no gene match: 6. The CDR3 extends over 18 amino acids. The CDR3 reads CASSQTRTGGNSNQPQHF. The CDR3 DNA reads TGTGCCAGCAGCCAAACCCGGACAGGGGGCAATAGCAATCAGCCCCAGCATTTT. The full variable domain, completed using reference TRBV3-1 and TRBJ1-5, is DTAVSQTPKYLVTQMGNDKSIKCEQNLGHDTMYWYKQDSKKFLKIMFSYNNKELIINETVPNRFSPKSPDKAHLNLHINSLELGDSAVYFCASSQTRTGGNSNQPQHFGDGTRLSIL.